In this sample, the clone carrying this T cell receptor (beta chain) turned up many times. Profiling relied on immunoSEQ multiplex PCR, and the TCRdb table lists in-frame clones only, not all of them. The sample lists 15,000 to 20,000 clones, 55% to 75% occurring once. The sample is drawn from a study of radiation and T cells in renal cell carcinoma. The germline V gene encodes CDR1 SEHNR and CDR2 FQNEAQ (reference sequence). CDR3 length equals 14 residues. The V end was cut by 5 bases, the J end by 4 bases, with 14 bases between. Regarding treatment: treatment-naive control, cytoreductive nephrectomy. Clear cell pathology was present in this patient's renal cell carcinoma.

This TCR came from a man aged 35-49 years with renal cell carcinoma. The chain carries TRBV7-9 and TRBJ1-1; D might be TRBD1 (5 bases). The specimen comprised tumor tissue, sampled from a patient whose treatment was nephrectomy without radiotherapy. DNA for the CDR3: TGTGCCAGCAGCAGGGGACGAGATAGCACTGAAGCTTTCTTT. Its translation is CASSRGRDSTEAFF.